The 28 T cell receptor beta chains presented below share a single source sample, sequenced in a study of blood T cells in healthy people across ages. The use of a sample-barcoded 5' primer and a J-beta primer mix characterized a second PCR of about 7 to 12 cycles. In TCRdb, the 5' RACE reads were re-called with MiXCR into one record per CDR3 protein. Found here are 1,100,000 or so distinct CDR3 sequences, more than 35% of them singletons; the top ten hold approximately 17%. Material for sequencing was blood. Every receptor here comes from a woman between 55 and 75 years old in good health.

The rearrangement uses TRBV5-1 and TRBJ2-3, with 9 bases aligning to TRBD2. The CDR3 sequence is 16 residues long. Germline lookup yields CDR1 SGHRS and CDR2 YFSETQ. V shed 2 bases, J shed 2 bases, and the junction held 6 bases outside the gene matches. This CDR3 reads CASSFSGSVTTDTQYF. DNA of the CDR3: TGCGCCAGCAGCTTTAGCGGGAGTGTAACCACAGATACGCAGTATTTT.

At least ten counts were recorded for this clonotype. This chain uses TRBV28 with TRBJ2-7; no clear D gene. This CDR3 region has 11 residues. CDR1 and CDR2 from the germline V gene are MDHEN and SYDVKM. Trimming took 6 bases from V and 4 from J, leaving 7 bases between them. The CDR3 DNA reads as TGTGCCAGCAGCTTAGAGTACGAGCAGTACTTC. Translating gives CASSLEYEQYF.

This clonotype is judged medium-sized (0.01 to 0.1%). V is TRBV20-1 and J is TRBJ2-1; 9 positions match TRBD2. The CDR3 spans 17 residues. After removal of 1 base from V and 8 bases from J, the junction contained 15 bases not matched to a gene. In germline, CDR1 is DFQATT, CDR2 SNEGSKA (reference sequence). CDR3 DNA sequence: TGCAGTGCTAGAGGTTTCTCTGGCGGGAGGGCCGGGTATGAGCAGTTCTTC. Encoded protein: CSARGFSGGRAGYEQFF.

The J gene is TRBJ1-2, the V gene TRBV2; no clear D gene. CDR3 length: 13 amino acids. In germline, CDR1 is SNHLY, CDR2 FYNNEI. Trimming left V 4 bases short and J 4 bases short, with 10 bases between. CDR3 amino acids: CASSVLKGYGYTF. Written as DNA, the CDR3 is TGTGCCAGCAGTGTTCTGAAGGGCTATGGCTACACCTTC.

V usage is TRBV25-1 and J usage is TRBJ2-5, with 10 bases matching TRBD1. CDR3 length: 14 residues. The V gene end was trimmed by 6 bases and the J gene end by 4 bases; junction bases not matched to a gene: 5. Germline V lookup: CDR1 MGHDK, CDR2 SYGVNS. The CDR3: CASRTTGGVETQYF. For the CDR3, the DNA is TGTGCCAGCAGAACGACAGGGGGCGTAGAGACCCAGTACTTC.

This rearrangement joins TRBV29-1 to TRBJ2-5, with 7 positions matching TRBD1. The CDR3 totals 13 residues. Trimming took 5 bases from V and 5 from J; bases not matched to a gene: 8. In germline, CDR1 is SQVTM, CDR2 ANQGSEA. The CDR3 nucleotides are TGCAGCGTTCCTACAGGGGTTCGGGAGACCCAGTACTTC. Translated, it gives CSVPTGVRETQYF. The variable domain in full, with the rest retrieved from reference TRBV29-1 and TRBJ2-5, is SAVISQKPSRDICQRGTSLTIQCQVDSQVTMMFWYRQQPGQSLTLIATANQGSEATYESGFVIDKFPISRPNLTFSTLTVSNMSPEDSSIYLCSVPTGVRETQYFGPGTRLLVL.

This clonotype was detected ten times or more. This chain uses TRBV14 with TRBJ2-5; no definite D call. Germline CDR1 and CDR2: SGHDN and FVKESK. Trimming took 5 bases from V and 5 from J, leaving 6 bases between them. This CDR3 contains 11 residues. CDR3 amino acids: CASSSTETQYF. The CDR3 nucleotides are TGTGCCAGCAGCAGTACCGAGACCCAGTACTTC.

This clonotype showed up just a few times. J is TRBJ2-5 and V is TRBV27; 9 positions agree with TRBD2. Germline V gene sequence: CDR1 MNHEY, CDR2 SMNVEV (reference sequence). Trimming removed 6 bases from V and 7 bases from J; junction bases left unmatched: 15. CDR3 length: 16 residues. CDR3 amino acids: CASSLFFSSGTRTQYF. In nucleotides, the CDR3 is TGTGCCAGCAGCCTCTTTTTCTCTAGCGGGACCAGGACCCAGTACTTC.

The gene calls are TRBV20-1 and TRBJ1-2, with TRBD1 matching 7 bases. The germline CDR1 and CDR2 sequences are DFQATT and SNEGSKA (reference sequence). CDR3 length equals 14 residues. V shed 4 bases and J 5 bases; nucleotides not matched to a gene: 10. The CDR3 protein is CSATNRQGYYGYTF. The DNA of the CDR3 is TGCAGTGCTACTAACCGACAGGGCTATTATGGCTACACCTTC.

This clonotype was seen repeatedly, ten times or more. The CDR3 DNA reads as TGTGCCAGCAGCTTAGTTGGAGGTGGCTACGAGCAGTACTTC. As protein: CASSLVGGGYEQYF. The V gene is TRBV11-2, the J gene TRBJ2-7; possibly TRBD2 for D (5 bases). The CDR3 contains 14 residues. Per the germline V gene, CDR1 is SGHAT and CDR2 is FQNNGV. V lost 1 base and J lost 3, with 10 bases in between.

As for this clonotype: This could be a read error, since a much larger clone is one nucleotide away. The CDR3 coding sequence is TGCAGCGTTGCTACAGGCGGGAGCAATGAGCAGTACTTC. It is translated as CSVATGGSNEQYF. The chain couples TRBV29-1 to TRBJ2-5, with 7 positions matching TRBD2. Unmatched junction bases numbered 13, after V lost 4 bases and J lost 11 bases. In germline, CDR1 is SQVTM, CDR2 ANQGSEA. The CDR3 sequence is 13 residues long. Supplemented by reference TRBV29-1 and TRBJ2-5, the full variable domain reads SAVISQKPSRDICQRGTSLTIQCQVDSQVTMMFWYRQQPGQSLTLIATANQGSEATYESGFVIDKFPISRPNLTFSTLTVSNMSPEDSSIYLCSVATGGSNEQYFGPGTRLLVL.

The chain recombines TRBV9 with TRBJ2-4; the match to TRBD1 covers 7 bases. The J call may not be correct, given that the DNA end is closer to TRBJ2-7. CDR3 length: 14 residues. The V gene's germline CDR1 is SGDLS and CDR2 YYNGEE. The chain's CDR3 is CASSLFRTGAEQYF. The CDR3 nucleotides are TGTGCCAGCAGCCTTTTCAGAACAGGGGCCGAGCAGTACTTC.

V is TRBV12-3 or TRBV12-4 and J is TRBJ2-3; 10 bases agree with TRBD1. This CDR3 comprises 16 residues. With 6 bases clipped from V and 2 bases from J, the junction kept 8 bases outside the gene matches. CDR3 sequence: CASRTSDRGTTDTQYF. CDR3 coding DNA: TGTGCCAGCAGGACCTCGGACAGGGGGACCACAGATACGCAGTATTTT.

The V and J genes are TRBV3-1 and TRBJ2-7; D remains unclear. This CDR3 contains 14 residues. CDR1 is LGHDT, CDR2 YNNKEL, per germline (reference sequence). V lost 0 bases, J lost 0 bases, and 6 bases lay in between. The CDR3 nucleotides are TGTGCCAGCAGCCAAGAGGCCAACTCCTACGAGCAGTACTTC. Protein sequence: CASSQEANSYEQYF.

The chain employs TRBV5-6 and TRBJ2-2, with D unresolved. CDR3 size: 15 residues. Germline CDR1 is SGHDT and CDR2 is YYEEEE. Trimming shortened V by 0 bases and J by 6 bases, and 12 bases separated the two germline ends. The CDR3 here is CASSLVQLGSGELFF. In DNA, the CDR3 is TGTGCCAGCAGCTTGGTTCAGTTAGGGTCCGGGGAGCTGTTTTTT.

This clonotype was seen only a few times. The genes are TRBV18 and TRBJ1-2, with TRBD1 matching over 8 bases. The germline CDR1 and CDR2 sequences are KGHSH and LQKENI. The CDR3 contains 14 residues. With V trimmed by 3 bases and J by 6 bases, 6 bases remained unmatched. CDR3 amino acids: CASSPIGQGDGYTF. The CDR3 nucleotides are TGTGCCAGCTCACCTATCGGACAGGGCGATGGCTACACCTTC.

The chain joins TRBV29-1 to TRBJ2-1; maybe TRBD1 (5 bases). Germline values: CDR1 SQVTM, CDR2 ANQGSEA. V lost 7 bases and J 0 bases, leaving 13 bases between the germline ends. The CDR3 sequence is 14 residues long. The CDR3 DNA is TGCAGCGCACAGGCGCCGAGCTCCTACAATGAGCAGTTCTTC. Translated, it gives CSAQAPSSYNEQFF.

The chain couples TRBV28 to TRBJ2-3; D is unresolved. Germline values: CDR1 MDHEN, CDR2 SYDVKM. CDR3 length: 14 amino acids. Between the trimmed V and J ends, which lost 2 bases and 11 bases, there was a span of 17 bases. CDR3 in amino acids: CASSLSVGLLRQYF. The DNA for the CDR3 is TGTGCCAGCAGTTTAAGTGTCGGTCTGTTGAGGCAGTATTTT.

Only a few counts were recorded for this clonotype. The chain has TRBV7-2 and TRBJ2-1, with 13 bases lining up with TRBD2. V was pared by 5 bases and J by 10 bases, with 11 bases of the junction left unmatched. Germline CDR1 reads SGHTA; CDR2 reads FQGNSA. This CDR3 is 16 amino acids long. The CDR3: CASSQRTSGSPDEQFF. DNA for the CDR3: TGTGCCAGCAGCCAAAGGACTAGCGGGAGTCCTGACGAGCAGTTCTTC.

The chain has TRBV29-1 and TRBJ2-7; 7 positions match TRBD2. This CDR3 is built from 12 residues. The germline V gene encodes CDR1 SQVTM and CDR2 ANQGSEA. The trim removed 3 bases at V and 7 bases at J, leaving 6 bases unmatched. The CDR3 DNA reads TGCAGCGTTGAGGCGGGAGTGTCTGAGCAGTACTTC. Its translation is CSVEAGVSEQYF.

This chain's CDR3 is CSARDIEAAYNEQYF. Written as DNA, the CDR3 is TGCAGTGCTAGAGATATAGAAGCTGCCTACAATGAGCAGTACTTC. The genes are TRBV20-1 and TRBJ2-1, with D unclear. The J call may be in error: the DNA end matches TRBJ2-7 better. Germline V lookup: CDR1 DFQATT, CDR2 SNEGSKA (reference sequence). The CDR3 runs to 15 residues.

The chain is built from TRBV7-3 and TRBJ1-3; TRBD1 is a possible D gene (5 bases). The CDR3 is 15 residues long. CDR1 and CDR2 (germline): SGHTA, FQGTGA. The V end was cut by 2 bases, the J end by 1 base, with 9 bases between. For the CDR3, the DNA is TGTGCCAGCAGCTTACCCAGGGATTCTGGAAACACCATATATTTT. Its protein is CASSLPRDSGNTIYF.

This clonotype was counted only a few times. V gene TRBV6-2 or TRBV6-3 combines with J gene TRBJ2-7; possibly TRBD1 or TRBD2 for D (5 bases each). This CDR3 is 14 amino acids long. Germline V CDR1 and CDR2: MNHEY, SVGEGT. The V end lost 5 bases, the J end lost 4 bases, and 15 bases lay between the germline ends. The CDR3 region has the DNA TGTGCCAGCAGTGGGACGGATCTCAATTACGAGCAGTACTTC. Translated, it gives CASSGTDLNYEQYF.

The chain combines TRBV5-1 with TRBJ2-7; 10 nucleotides match TRBD2. In germline, CDR1 is SGHRS, CDR2 YFSETQ. After removal of 4 bases from V and 2 bases from J, the junction contained 12 bases not matched to a gene. The CDR3 has 17 residues. CDR3 nucleotide sequence: TGCGCCAGCAGCAGGACTAGCGGTAGGAATTTTGCCTACGAGCAGTACTTC. Translation gives CASSRTSGRNFAYEQYF. Together with reference TRBV5-1 and TRBJ2-7, the CDR3 gives the full variable domain: KAGVTQTPRYLIKTRGQQVTLSCSPISGHRSVSWYQQTPGQGLQFLFEYFSETQRNKGNFPGRFSGRQFSNSRSEMNVSTLELGDSALYLCASSRTSGRNFAYEQYFGPGTRLTVT.

Of note for this clonotype: Possible read error: a much larger clone is one base away. The chain recombines TRBV20-1 with TRBJ1-5; the D is unclear. The CDR3 contains 14 residues. V was shortened by 0 bases and J by 6 bases, with 12 bases between the two germline ends. Germline loops: CDR1 DFQATT, CDR2 SNEGSKA (reference sequence). The CDR3 loop reads CSARDHVLSQPQHF. Written as DNA, the CDR3 is TGCAGTGCTAGAGATCACGTCTTAAGTCAGCCCCAGCATTTT.

The chain is built from TRBV12-3 or TRBV12-4 and TRBJ1-4; weak D call: TRBD1 (6 bases). V was pared by 2 bases and J by 7 bases, with 8 bases between. CDR3 length equals 13 residues. The CDR3 DNA reads TGTGCCAGCAGTTTATTACAGGGTGAAAAACTGTTTTTT. This codes for CASSLLQGEKLFF.

This sequence joins TRBV29-1 and TRBJ2-7, with TRBD2 identical over 15 bases. The CDR3 covers 18 residues. The germline CDR1 and CDR2 sequences are SQVTM and ANQGSEA. Trimming took 4 bases from V and 3 from J; bases not matched to a gene: 13. CDR3 sequence (DNA): TGCAGCGTTGGAGGTATCGTTGGACTAGCGGGAGGGGTCTACGAGCAGTACTTC. Protein sequence: CSVGGIVGLAGGVYEQYF.

The chain is built from TRBV11-2 and TRBJ2-3; 9 bases are a match to TRBD2. Germline V lookup: CDR1 SGHAT, CDR2 FQNNGV. CDR3 length equals 17 residues. The ends lost 0 bases at V and 6 bases at J; junction bases unmatched: 10. DNA of the CDR3: TGTGCCAGCAGCTTAGATGGGACTAGCACATCCAGTGATACGCAGTATTTT. This sequence encodes CASSLDGTSTSSDTQYF.